The 20 T cell receptor beta chains listed next were all sequenced from one sample in a study of T cells in Graves' hyperthyroidism and ophthalmopathy. There were TCR beta CDR3 regions amplified from RNA transcripts. When the TCR CDR3 underwent first-round RT-PCR, the HTBI primer set was used. TCRdb re-derived calls from the multiplex PCR reads in MiXCR, one entry per CDR3 protein. The sample holds fewer than 400,000 distinct CDR3 sequences, 15% to 19% seen once. The specimen sequenced was blood. Receptors originate from a woman between 18 and 29 years old with Graves' hyperthyroidism that later progressed to Graves' ophthalmopathy.

This clonotype was counted many times. The V and J genes are TRBV6-1 and TRBJ1-2; 8 positions agree with TRBD1. Per germline, CDR1 MNHNS and CDR2 SASEGT. The CDR3 is made up of 15 amino acids. Losses at the gene ends were 2 bases for V and 3 bases for J; bases not matched to a gene: 5. The DNA for the CDR3 is TGTGCCAGCAGTGAAATGAGACAGGGGTACTATGGCTACACCTTC. Encoded protein: CASSEMRQGYYGYTF.

This clonotype was counted at least ten times. The chain uses TRBV20-1 and TRBJ2-7; D is possibly TRBD2 (5 bases). The germline V gene encodes CDR1 DFQATT and CDR2 SNEGSKA (reference sequence). The CDR3 contains 14 residues. V gave up 0 bases and J gave up 3 bases, with 12 bases separating them. CDR3 DNA sequence: TGCAGTGCTAGAGATTGGGCGGGCTACTACGAGCAGTACTTC. Encoded protein: CSARDWAGYYEQYF.

This clonotype has only a few counts. J is TRBJ2-7 and V is TRBV5-1; 10 nucleotides match TRBD2. Looked up from germline, CDR1 is SGHRS and CDR2 is YFSETQ. This CDR3 is 13 amino acids long. The V and J ends lost 4 bases and 9 bases, in that order; junction bases with no gene match: 7. This chain's CDR3 is CASSLGAGGMQYF. DNA for the CDR3: TGCGCCAGCAGCCTGGGAGCGGGAGGGATGCAGTACTTC.

The chain links TRBV4-3 to TRBJ2-2, with 10 nucleotides matching TRBD2. With 1 base clipped from V and 7 bases from J, the junction kept 9 bases outside the gene matches. Germline V gives CDR1 LGHNA, CDR2 YSLEER. This CDR3 spans 17 amino acids. The CDR3 bases are TGCGCCAGCAGCCAAGGTCTTACTAGCGGGATTGACGGGGAGCTGTTTTTT. Protein sequence: CASSQGLTSGIDGELFF.

A few counts support this clonotype. The chain joins TRBV30 to TRBJ2-7; 10 nucleotides match TRBD1. The CDR3 contains 15 residues. The germline gives CDR1 GTSNPN, CDR2 SVGIG (reference sequence). V shed 5 bases, J shed 1 base, and the junction held 8 bases outside the gene matches. The CDR3 spells CAWQKTGGSSYEQYF. The DNA of the CDR3 is TGTGCCTGGCAGAAGACAGGGGGCAGTTCCTACGAGCAGTACTTC.

This clonotype was recorded at least ten times. V and J are TRBV7-9 and TRBJ2-5; 8 bases match TRBD2. The CDR3 is 22 amino acids. Trimming took 3 bases from V and 4 from J; bases not matched to a gene: 28. Germline values: CDR1 SEHNR, CDR2 FQNEAQ (reference sequence). Written as DNA, the CDR3 is TGTGCCAGCAGCTTTTATAAACTCTCGGGGAGGCGGGAGGAGACAGGCCGAGAGACCCAGTACTTC. Its translation: CASSFYKLSGRREETGRETQYF.

With regard to this clonotype: A clone one base away is much larger, so this may be a read error. The chain has TRBV28 and TRBJ1-4; TRBD1 aligns across 8 bases. Germline-derived CDR1 and CDR2 are MDHEN and SYDVKM. CDR3 length equals 15 residues. The DNA for the CDR3 is TGTGCCAGCAGTTTACTTGCGACAGGGGATGAAAAACTGCTTTTT. It is translated as CASSLLATGDEKLLF.

This clonotype turned up a few times. J is TRBJ2-1 and V is TRBV15; 9 bases fit TRBD2. Losses at the gene ends were 3 bases for V and 3 bases for J; bases not matched to a gene: 6. The CDR3 runs 16 residues. Germline CDR1 is LNHNV and CDR2 is YYDKDF (reference sequence). CDR3 nucleotides: TGTGCCACCAGCAGCCCCGGACTAGCGATCTACAATGAGCAGTTCTTC. The encoded protein is CATSSPGLAIYNEQFF.

A remark on this clonotype: A clone one base away is much larger, so this may be a read error. The V call is TRBV28, the J call TRBJ1-2, with unresolved D. This CDR3 is 14 amino acids long. The germline CDR1 and CDR2 sequences are MDHEN and SYDVKM. V was shortened by 4 bases and J by 0 bases, with 9 bases between the two germline ends. DNA of the CDR3: TGTGCCAGCAGTTCACAGATTACTAACTATGGCTACACCTTC. This encodes CASSSQITNYGYTF.

The table lists this clonotype with many counts. The chain combines TRBV16 with TRBJ2-5, with D possibly called TRBD1 or TRBD2 (5 bases each). The germline CDR1 and CDR2 sequences are KGHSY and FQNENV. Trimming stripped 4 bases from V and 4 bases from J, with 13 bases between. The CDR3 has 14 amino acids. The CDR3 sequence: CASSRTPRGETQYF. The CDR3, as DNA: TGTGCCAGCAGCCGTACGCCGAGGGGAGAGACCCAGTACTTC.

This clonotype was observed many times. The rearrangement joins TRBV20-1 to TRBJ2-3, with D possibly being TRBD2 (5 bases). V was trimmed by 4 bases and J by 6 bases, leaving 20 bases between them. Per the germline V gene, CDR1 is DFQATT and CDR2 is SNEGSKA (reference sequence). This CDR3 spans 15 amino acids. The CDR3 reads CSAIDGSGIGDTQYF. The CDR3 bases are TGCAGTGCTATAGACGGGTCGGGAATAGGGGATACGCAGTATTTT.

The chain has TRBV10-3 and TRBJ2-7, with D tentatively TRBD1 or TRBD2 (6 bases each). Per the germline V gene, CDR1 is ENHRY and CDR2 is SYGVKD. The CDR3 has 14 amino acids. The V and J ends lost 11 bases and 2 bases respectively, with 19 bases between them. This chain's CDR3 is CASGAKNSPYEQYF. CDR3 nucleotides: TGTGCCTCGGGGGCAAAGAATAGCCCCTACGAGCAGTACTTC.

This clonotype was found a few times. This sequence joins TRBV10-3 and TRBJ1-5; TRBD1 matches 9 bases. The CDR3 has 14 amino acids. V was clipped by 6 bases and J by 0 bases; unmatched bases: 0. CDR1 ENHRY and CDR2 SYGVKD come from the germline V gene. The CDR3 protein is CAIRDRGSNQPQHF. Here the CDR3 DNA reads TGTGCCATCAGGGACAGGGGTAGCAATCAGCCCCAGCATTTT.

This clonotype was seen ten or more times. The J gene is TRBJ2-1, the V gene TRBV28; TRBD2 matches 12 bases. The CDR3 runs to 17 residues. Germline CDR1 and CDR2: MDHEN and SYDVKM. The V segment lost 6 bases and the J segment 9 bases; nucleotides outside the gene matches: 15. CDR3 in DNA: TGTGCCAGCAGACGCCAGCTAGCGGGAGGGCTCATGGGTGAGCAGTTCTTC. Translated, it gives CASRRQLAGGLMGEQFF.

This clonotype was seen many times. The chain joins TRBV18 to TRBJ1-3; D not certain. Deletions cut 0 bases from V and 0 bases from J, with 9 bases between. This CDR3 has 16 residues. Per germline, CDR1 KGHSH and CDR2 LQKENI. The CDR3 DNA is TGTGCCAGCTCACCACCGGGCAGGTACTCTGGAAACACCATATATTTT. It specifies CASSPPGRYSGNTIYF.

This clonotype has more than one count but fewer than ten. The chain carries TRBV20-1 and TRBJ2-7; 14 positions agree with TRBD2. This CDR3 region has 16 residues. V trimming: 3 bases; J trimming: 6 bases; junction bases outside the gene matches: 10. CDR1 and CDR2 (germline): DFQATT, SNEGSKA (reference sequence). The CDR3 DNA reads TGCAGTGCTAGCCCCCTGGGACTAGCGGGAGTTGTCGAGCAGTACTTC. It specifies CSASPLGLAGVVEQYF.

This clonotype occurred many times. The CDR3 loop is CASSSLTGHYEQYF. Here the CDR3 DNA reads TGTGCCAGCAGCTCCTTGACAGGGCACTACGAGCAGTACTTC. The chain is built from TRBV11-2 and TRBJ2-7; TRBD1 aligns across 7 bases. Germline V CDR1 and CDR2: SGHAT, FQNNGV. The CDR3 loop spans 14 amino acids. After removal of 4 bases from V and 3 bases from J, the junction contained 6 bases not matched to a gene. Based on the CDR3 plus reference TRBV11-2 and TRBJ2-7, the full variable domain is EAGVAQSPRYKIIEKRQSVAFWCNPISGHATLYWYQQILGQGPKLLIQFQNNGVVDDSQLPKDRFSAERLKGVDSTLKIQPAKLEDSAVYLCASSSLTGHYEQYFGPGTRLTVT.

This clonotype was seen ten or more times. The V gene is TRBV14, the J gene TRBJ2-7; 9 positions match TRBD2. Germline-derived CDR1 and CDR2 are SGHDN and FVKESK. The ends lost 1 base at V and 3 bases at J; junction bases unmatched: 7. This CDR3 comprises 16 residues. The CDR3 region has the DNA TGTGCCAGCAGCCAAGTTGGTTTTAGCGGGAGCTACGAGCAGTACTTC. Protein product: CASSQVGFSGSYEQYF.

The chain's CDR3 is CASSVGLSGNTIYF. DNA for the CDR3: TGTGCCAGCAGCGTAGGCCTCTCTGGAAACACCATATATTTT. The rearrangement uses TRBV9 and TRBJ1-3; no firm D call. CDR1 is SGDLS and CDR2 is YYNGEE in the germline V gene. This CDR3 spans 14 amino acids. V lost 0 bases to trimming and J lost 0 bases, with 4 bases between them.

This clonotype showed up many times. The chain carries TRBV20-1 and TRBJ2-1; 12 bases line up with TRBD2. This CDR3 comprises 16 residues. Trimming took 5 bases from V and 4 from J; bases not matched to a gene: 9. Germline V gives CDR1 DFQATT, CDR2 SNEGSKA (reference sequence). CDR3 loop: CSAGRTSGNLYNEQFF. The CDR3 nucleotides read TGCAGTGCTGGTCGGACTAGCGGGAACCTATACAATGAGCAGTTCTTC.